One and the same sample provided the 2 T cell receptor beta chains below, sequenced in a study of T-cell memory formation after mild COVID-19. TCRdb analysed the 5' RACE reads with MiXCR anew, one entry per CDR3 protein. The sample records around 250,000 distinct CDR3 sequences, roughly a sixth being singletons. Sequencing input: PBMCs or a T cell subset sorted from them (not recorded which). These receptors all stem from a man aged 18 to 35 who had mild COVID-19 (a few samples of this study predate the infection). Cell type and time point are not known.

The chain joins TRBV27 to TRBJ2-5, with unresolved D. Between the trimmed V and J ends, which lost 8 bases and 0 bases, there was a span of 13 bases. The CDR3 totals 14 residues. Germline values: CDR1 MNHEY, CDR2 SMNVEV (reference sequence). The DNA for the CDR3 is TGTGCCAGCCGAAACCGAGTGTACCAAGAGACCCAGTACTTC. It yields the protein CASRNRVYQETQYF.

This chain uses TRBV6-2 or TRBV6-3 with TRBJ1-1; no clear D gene. Germline-derived CDR1 and CDR2 are MNHEY and SVGEGT. V gave up 7 bases and J gave up 4 bases, with 13 bases separating them. The CDR3 is 13 amino acids. Here the CDR3 reads CASTIPPGTEAFF. The CDR3 DNA sequence: TGTGCCAGCACCATCCCGCCCGGCACTGAAGCTTTCTTT.